The 20 T cell receptor beta chains given below trace back to one sample, sequenced in a study of beta chain features in type 1 diabetes (dated by TCRdb to between 2017 and 2018). These receptors' targets are unknown. Libraries were constructed by the immunoSEQ multiplex PCR assay. The High Capacity cDNA Reverse Transcription Kit was used to reverse transcribe all of the isolated RNA, meaning that expressed TCRB transcripts were what got sequenced. Drawn from immuneACCESS, this table holds only the in-frame rearrangements with V and J called that TCRdb kept. Clones are partly lost; checked studies trace under half to an unresolved V gene and leave the rest unexplained. The sample records 550,000 to 850,000 clones, roughly 13% of which are singletons. The ten top clones hold 0.022% of the sample. Overall study results and their limits: In all four CD4+ subsets, TCRB CDR3 length was moderately but significantly shorter in type 1 diabetes patients.

The sequencing sample was made of naive CD4+ T cells from blood. Sample cell subset or site, as interpreted from the label and publication: true naive CD4+ T cells. All receptors derive from a young man with type 1 diabetes.

This clone has just a few counts. The chain couples TRBV29-1 to TRBJ1-4, with D possibly being TRBD1 (6 bases). Per the germline V gene, CDR1 is SQVTM and CDR2 is ANQGSEA. The CDR3 loop spans 13 amino acids. Trimming left V 7 bases short and J 7 bases short, with 16 bases between. Written as DNA, the CDR3 is TGCAGCGCTCTACAGGGTGTGGGTGAAAAACTGTTTTTT. This encodes CSALQGVGEKLFF. Using reference TRBV29-1 and TRBJ1-4 for the parts outside the CDR3, the full variable domain is SAVISQKPSRDICQRGTSLTIQCQVDSQVTMMFWYRQQPGQSLTLIATANQGSEATYESGFVIDKFPISRPNLTFSTLTVSNMSPEDSSIYLCSALQGVGEKLFFGSGTQLSVL.

The table lists this clone with a few counts. The chain uses TRBV2 and TRBJ2-5, with D possibly matching TRBD2 (5 bases). The CDR3 length is 13 residues. Per germline, CDR1 SNHLY and CDR2 FYNNEI. Deletions cut 1 base from V and 3 bases from J, with 6 bases between. CDR3 nucleotide sequence: TGTGCCAGCAGTGAAGACGGGGAAGAGACCCAGTACTTC. Residues: CASSEDGEETQYF.

The chain combines TRBV19 with TRBJ2-2; D not resolved. Germline assignment: CDR1 LNHDA and CDR2 SQIVND (reference sequence). V was shortened by 6 bases and J by 4 bases, with 9 bases between the two germline ends. This CDR3 is built from 13 residues. CDR3 nucleotides: TGTGCCAGTAGGATCCAAGGCACCGGGGAGCTGTTTTTT. Translated: CASRIQGTGELFF.

This chain uses TRBV28 with TRBJ1-2; D is perhaps TRBD1 (5 bases). V was shortened by 3 bases and J by 7 bases, with 9 bases between the two germline ends. The CDR3 runs to 12 residues. Per the germline V gene, CDR1 is MDHEN and CDR2 is SYDVKM. CDR3 in DNA: TGTGCCAGCAGTTTTCAGGGCCTTGGCTACACCTTC. It translates to CASSFQGLGYTF.

This clone was seen a handful of times. The DNA for the CDR3 is TGTGCCAGCAGCTTGGAGGCATTGACTAATGAAAAACTGTTTTTT. Translating it yields CASSLEALTNEKLFF. The chain employs TRBV5-6 and TRBJ1-4; D remains ambiguous. The CDR3 is made up of 15 amino acids. The germline V and J ends were trimmed by 0 bases and 2 bases, with 8 bases remaining between them. CDR1 and CDR2 (germline): SGHDT, YYEEEE.

The chain couples TRBV6-5 to TRBJ1-2, with unresolved D. The CDR3 is 13 amino acids. The germline V gene encodes CDR1 MNHEY and CDR2 SVGAGI. Trimming removed 6 bases from V and 4 bases from J, with 12 bases in between. The CDR3, as DNA: TGTGCCAGCAGGTCCCGGGGATTCTATGGCTACACCTTC. Translated, it gives CASRSRGFYGYTF.

This clone has a handful of counts. V gene TRBV7-9 combines with J gene TRBJ2-5, with 8 positions matching TRBD2. Germline-derived CDR1 and CDR2 are SEHNR and FQNEAQ (reference sequence). J lost 4 bases, V lost 5 bases, and 6 bases had no gene match. The CDR3 is 14 residues long. CDR3 in DNA: TGTGCCAGCAGCAAACCCGGGGGGGCAGAGACCCAGTACTTC. The encoded protein is CASSKPGGAETQYF.

This chain uses TRBV5-1 with TRBJ2-5; tentatively, D is TRBD2 (6 bases). CDR1 and CDR2 (germline): SGHRS, YFSETQ. The V end lost 4 bases, the J end lost 3 bases, and 16 bases lay between the germline ends. CDR3 length equals 15 residues. The CDR3: CASSPGTSAEETQYF. In nucleotides, the CDR3 is TGCGCCAGCAGCCCCGGGACTTCTGCCGAAGAGACCCAGTACTTC.

J is TRBJ2-5 and V is TRBV27, with D possibly matching TRBD1 (6 bases). The CDR3 spans 16 residues. Germline V lookup: CDR1 MNHEY, CDR2 SMNVEV (reference sequence). The V end lost 10 bases, the J end lost 3 bases, and 24 bases lay between the germline ends. CDR3 amino acids: CATVTATGPGKETQYF. The CDR3 DNA reads TGTGCCACCGTAACCGCGACAGGCCCTGGAAAAGAGACCCAGTACTTC.

This clone was seen more than once but under ten times. This CDR3 is also generated by other DNA sequences in the sample. The rearrangement joins TRBV7-9 to TRBJ2-6; D ambiguous. Germline CDR1 reads SEHNR; CDR2 reads FQNEAQ (reference sequence). The V end lost 4 bases, the J end lost 0 bases, and 1 base lay between the germline ends. This CDR3 has 13 residues. The CDR3 protein is CASSSSGANVLTF. CDR3 coding DNA: TGTGCCAGCAGCTCCTCTGGGGCCAACGTCCTGACTTTC.

J is TRBJ2-5 and V is TRBV5-1; D ambiguous. V gave up 3 bases and J gave up 3 bases, with 3 bases separating them. Germline V gene sequence: CDR1 SGHRS, CDR2 YFSETQ. This CDR3 is built from 11 residues. The CDR3 spells CASSYKETQYF. The DNA of the CDR3 is TGCGCCAGCAGCTACAAAGAGACCCAGTACTTC.

This clone was observed a handful of times. This chain uses TRBV28 with TRBJ1-5, with D maybe TRBD1 (5 bases). V was pared by 6 bases and J by 11 bases, with 11 bases between. This CDR3 has 11 residues. Germline V CDR1 and CDR2: MDHEN, SYDVKM. The CDR3 region is CASSPGGSQHF. CDR3 DNA sequence: TGTGCCAGCAGCCCCGGGGGATCCCAGCATTTT.

V is TRBV15 and J is TRBJ1-4; the match to TRBD1 covers 11 bases. The J segment lost 6 bases and the V segment lost 2 bases, leaving 2 bases of the junction unmatched. CDR1 is LNHNV, CDR2 YYDKDF, per germline (reference sequence). The CDR3 consists of 15 residues. The CDR3 sequence: CATSRRGQGDEKLFF. The CDR3 nucleotides are TGTGCCACCAGCAGACGGGGACAGGGGGATGAAAAACTGTTTTTT.

This clone has only a few counts. CDR3 loop: CASSPRVPRLSTGELFF. For the CDR3, the DNA is TGTGCCAGCAGCCCCCGTGTGCCACGGTTGAGTACCGGGGAGCTGTTTTTT. The V gene is TRBV11-2, the J gene TRBJ2-2; no definite D call. CDR3 size: 17 residues. V lost 5 bases and J 5 bases, leaving 21 bases between the germline ends. CDR1 is SGHAT, CDR2 FQNNGV, per germline.

This chain uses TRBV29-1 with TRBJ1-1; TRBD1 matches 9 bases. The length of the CDR3 is 13 residues. Trimming took 6 bases from V and 4 from J; bases not matched to a gene: 6. CDR1 and CDR2 from the germline V gene are SQVTM and ANQGSEA. The CDR3 coding sequence is TGCAGCGTGTACAGGGGGCAGGTCACTGAAGCTTTCTTT. It encodes CSVYRGQVTEAFF.

J is TRBJ2-2 and V is TRBV7-8; no clear D. Germline CDR1 SGHVS, CDR2 FQNEAQ. The CDR3 is 16 residues long. V lost 0 bases, J lost 0 bases, and 8 bases lay in between. CDR3 sequence reads: CASSLAGYPNTGELFF. DNA for the CDR3: TGTGCCAGCAGCTTAGCGGGGTACCCGAACACCGGGGAGCTGTTTTTT.

The V call is TRBV5-6, the J call TRBJ2-5; D is unresolved. V was trimmed by 2 bases and J by 5 bases, leaving 10 bases between them. Germline CDR1 is SGHDT and CDR2 is YYEEEE. The CDR3 consists of 13 residues. The CDR3 bases are TGTGCCAGCAGCTTCCGGGCCAGGGAGACCCAGTACTTC. Translated, it gives CASSFRARETQYF.

The V call is TRBV7-9, the J call TRBJ1-2, with 8 positions matching TRBD1. CDR3 length equals 14 residues. V dropped 3 bases and J dropped 4; count of bases not matched to a gene: 4. Germline V gene lookup returns CDR1 SEHNR and CDR2 FQNEAQ (reference sequence). CDR3 nucleotide sequence: TGTGCCAGCAGCTTCGGACAGGGAACCTATGGCTACACCTTC. Translated, it gives CASSFGQGTYGYTF.

The chain has TRBV30 and TRBJ2-2; 12 nucleotides agree with TRBD2. The CDR3 is 15 residues long. The V segment lost 6 bases and the J segment 3 bases; nucleotides outside the gene matches: 5. Germline V CDR1 and CDR2: GTSNPN, SVGIG (reference sequence). The CDR3 region has the DNA TGTGCCTGCACTAGCGGGGGGACTCACACCGGGGAGCTGTTTTTT. The encoded protein is CACTSGGTHTGELFF.

This chain uses TRBV4-1 with TRBJ1-1; D ambiguous. The germline CDR1 and CDR2 sequences are MGHRA and YSYEKL. This CDR3 region has 15 residues. V lost 4 bases to trimming and J lost 5 bases, with 17 bases between them. DNA for the CDR3: TGCGCCAGCAGCCCCAATATGGATGATGGGACTGAAGCTTTCTTT. Its protein product is CASSPNMDDGTEAFF.